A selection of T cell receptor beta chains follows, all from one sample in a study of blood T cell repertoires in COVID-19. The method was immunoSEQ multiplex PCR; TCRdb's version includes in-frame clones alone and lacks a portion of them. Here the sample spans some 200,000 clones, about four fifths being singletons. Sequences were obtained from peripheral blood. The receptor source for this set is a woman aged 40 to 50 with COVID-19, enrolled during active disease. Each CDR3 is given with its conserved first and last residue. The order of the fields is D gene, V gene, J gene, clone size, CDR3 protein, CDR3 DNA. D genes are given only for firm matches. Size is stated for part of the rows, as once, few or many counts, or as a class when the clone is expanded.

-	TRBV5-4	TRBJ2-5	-	CASSDLGRGASQETQYF	TGTGCCAGCAGCGATCTCGGCCGGGGGGCGAGCCAAGAGACCCAGTACTTC
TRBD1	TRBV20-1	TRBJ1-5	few	CSASRQGVGQPQHF	TGCAGTGCTAGTCGCCAGGGGGTCGGTCAGCCCCAGCATTTT
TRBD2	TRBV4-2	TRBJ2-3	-	CASSQDQGAGGGNTQYF	TGTGCCAGCAGCCAAGATCAAGGGGCGGGAGGGGGAAATACGCAGTATTTT
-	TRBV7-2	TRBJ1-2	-	CASSSTRPPGINGYTF	TGTGCCAGCAGCTCCACTCGACCCCCAGGGATCAATGGCTACACCTTC
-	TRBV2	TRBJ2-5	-	CASSRQETQYF	TGTGCCAGCAGTCGTCAAGAGACCCAGTACTTC
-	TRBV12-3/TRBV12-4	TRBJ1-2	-	CASSFRDYGYTF	TGTGCCAGCAGTTTTCGCGACTATGGCTACACCTTC
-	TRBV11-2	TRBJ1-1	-	CASSLALRSEAFF	TGTGCCAGCAGCTTAGCCCTAAGATCCGAAGCTTTCTTT
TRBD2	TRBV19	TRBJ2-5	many	CASTTSGGRETQYF	TGTGCCAGTACCACTAGCGGGGGACGCGAGACCCAGTACTTC
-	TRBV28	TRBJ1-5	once	CASSYRVSNQPQHF	TGTGCCAGCAGTTACAGGGTGAGCAATCAGCCCCAGCATTTT
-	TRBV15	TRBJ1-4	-	CATSRVGNEKLFF	TGTGCCACCAGCAGAGTTGGCAATGAAAAACTGTTTTTT
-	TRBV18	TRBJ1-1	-	CASSVGGNTEAFF	TGTGCCAGCTCAGTTGGAGGGAACACTGAAGCTTTCTTT
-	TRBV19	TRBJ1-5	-	CASSIDRPGGQPQHF	TGTGCCAGTAGTATAGATCGTCCAGGTGGTCAGCCCCAGCATTTT
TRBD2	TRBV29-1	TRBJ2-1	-	CSVVGLAGGNNEQFF	TGCAGCGTTGTGGGACTAGCGGGGGGGAACAATGAGCAGTTCTTC
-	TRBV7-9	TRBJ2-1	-	CASSSHAGSRKQFF	TGTGCCAGCAGCTCCCACGCGGGGTCTCGTAAGCAGTTCTTC
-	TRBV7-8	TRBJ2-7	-	CASSLAFREQYF	TGTGCCAGCAGCTTAGCGTTCCGCGAGCAGTACTTC
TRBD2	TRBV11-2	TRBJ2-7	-	CASSFELAGGPYEQYF	TGTGCCAGCAGCTTCGAACTAGCGGGAGGGCCGTACGAGCAGTACTTC
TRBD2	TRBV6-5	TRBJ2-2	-	CASRPGGANTGELFF	TGTGCCAGCAGACCTGGGGGGGCGAACACCGGGGAGCTGTTTTTT
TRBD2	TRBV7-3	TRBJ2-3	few	CASSLMGGGQPRVSTDTQYF	TGTGCCAGCAGCTTAATGGGCGGGGGGCAGCCGCGGGTGTCCACAGATACGCAGTATTTT
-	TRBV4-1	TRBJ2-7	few	CASSQDFRGANSYEQYF	TGCGCCAGCAGCCAAGATTTCCGGGGGGCTAATTCCTACGAGCAGTACTTC
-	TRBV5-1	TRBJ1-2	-	CASSFQGYGYTF	TGCGCCAGCAGCTTTCAGGGCTATGGCTACACCTTC
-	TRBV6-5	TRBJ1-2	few	CASSPGYYGYTF	TGTGCCAGCAGCCCAGGGTACTATGGCTACACCTTC
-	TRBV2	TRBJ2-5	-	CASSDLGIGGETQYF	TGTGCCAGCAGTGATTTAGGTATCGGCGGAGAGACCCAGTACTTC
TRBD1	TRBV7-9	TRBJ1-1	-	CASSLVPGGAFF	TGTGCCAGCAGCTTAGTTCCAGGGGGAGCTTTCTTT
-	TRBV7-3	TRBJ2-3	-	CASSESAQGGTQYF	TGTGCCAGCAGCGAATCCGCACAGGGTGGAACGCAGTATTTT
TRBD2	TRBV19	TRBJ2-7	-	CASSYSGRARYEQYF	TGTGCCAGTAGTTATAGCGGGAGGGCCAGGTACGAGCAGTACTTC
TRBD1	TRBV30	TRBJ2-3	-	CAANGGTGTAITDTQYF	TGTGCTGCGAATGGCGGAACCGGGACAGCGATCACAGATACGCAGTATTTT